This is a list of T cell receptor beta chains from one sample in a study of T cells after yellow fever vaccination. TCRdb itself ran the 5' RACE reads through MiXCR, one entry per CDR3 protein. This table holds 350,000 to 550,000 distinct CDR3 sequences, roughly 20% found once. The sequences come from PBMCs, collected before the yellow fever booster vaccination. The origin of the receptors is a man between 18 and 35 years old who received the YFV17D yellow fever vaccine. The CDR3 runs from the conserved cysteine through the conserved F or W. Each record gives: clone size, V gene, J gene, D gene, CDR3 protein, CDR3 DNA. D genes are given only for firm matches. Some rows have no size entry. The others give once, few or many, or a class for an expanded clone.

clone size: few; V gene: TRBV20-1; J gene: TRBJ1-6; D gene: -; CDR3 protein: CSARPSYNSPLHF; CDR3 DNA: TGCAGTGCGCGCCCCTCCTATAATTCACCCCTCCACTTT
clone size: few; V gene: TRBV7-6; J gene: TRBJ1-6; D gene: TRBD1; CDR3 protein: CASSQTGTGASPLHF; CDR3 DNA: TGTGCCAGCAGCCAGACCGGGACAGGGGCCTCACCCCTCCACTTT
clone size: many; V gene: TRBV12-3/TRBV12-4; J gene: TRBJ1-1; D gene: TRBD1; CDR3 protein: CASSRQGNTEAFF; CDR3 DNA: TGTGCCAGCAGTCGACAGGGGAACACTGAAGCTTTCTTT
clone size: -; V gene: TRBV6-5; J gene: TRBJ2-3; D gene: -; CDR3 protein: CASSVFKSGTQYF; CDR3 DNA: TGTGCCAGCAGCGTCTTTAAGTCGGGTACGCAGTATTTT
clone size: -; V gene: TRBV7-9; J gene: TRBJ2-1; D gene: TRBD1; CDR3 protein: CASSSSTGVNEQFF; CDR3 DNA: TGTGCCAGCAGCTCCTCGACAGGGGTCAATGAGCAGTTCTTC
clone size: -; V gene: TRBV6-1; J gene: TRBJ1-5; D gene: -; CDR3 protein: CASSERWGEYSNQPQHF; CDR3 DNA: TGTGCCAGCAGTGAACGTTGGGGGGAGTATAGCAATCAGCCCCAGCATTTT
clone size: -; V gene: TRBV9; J gene: TRBJ2-3; D gene: TRBD1; CDR3 protein: CASSVHRGITDTQYF; CDR3 DNA: TGTGCCAGCAGCGTTCACAGGGGGATCACAGATACGCAGTATTTT
clone size: -; V gene: TRBV15; J gene: TRBJ2-3; D gene: TRBD1; CDR3 protein: CATSRVTGTGPDTQYF; CDR3 DNA: TGTGCCACCAGCAGAGTTACCGGGACAGGCCCAGATACGCAGTATTTT
clone size: few; V gene: TRBV27; J gene: TRBJ2-6; D gene: -; CDR3 protein: CASSKTENSGANVLTF; CDR3 DNA: TGTGCCAGCAGTAAGACGGAGAACTCTGGGGCCAACGTCCTGACTTTC
clone size: -; V gene: TRBV25-1; J gene: TRBJ2-7; D gene: -; CDR3 protein: CASTGKRQYF; CDR3 DNA: TGTGCCAGTACAGGGAAAAGGCAGTACTTC
clone size: many; V gene: TRBV7-9; J gene: TRBJ2-3; D gene: -; CDR3 protein: CASSNSYSTDTQYF; CDR3 DNA: TGTGCCAGCAGCAACAGTTATAGCACAGATACGCAGTATTTT
clone size: -; V gene: TRBV28; J gene: TRBJ2-7; D gene: -; CDR3 protein: CASSPLGTAATGYEQYF; CDR3 DNA: TGTGCCAGCAGTCCACTAGGGACCGCCGCTACGGGCTACGAGCAGTACTTC
clone size: -; V gene: TRBV6-6; J gene: TRBJ2-5; D gene: TRBD1; CDR3 protein: CASRGTGQDRETQYF; CDR3 DNA: TGTGCCAGCAGGGGGACAGGGCAGGATAGAGAGACCCAGTACTTC
clone size: many; V gene: TRBV27; J gene: TRBJ2-6; D gene: -; CDR3 protein: CASSPMVGVAGANVLTF; CDR3 DNA: TGTGCCAGCAGTCCCATGGTGGGTGTCGCTGGGGCCAACGTCCTGACTTTC
clone size: -; V gene: TRBV7-2; J gene: TRBJ2-5; D gene: TRBD1; CDR3 protein: CASSIPQGFGTQYF; CDR3 DNA: TGTGCCAGCAGCATCCCACAGGGGTTTGGGACCCAGTACTTC
clone size: few; V gene: TRBV2; J gene: TRBJ1-1; D gene: TRBD1; CDR3 protein: CASQGQGVSEAFF; CDR3 DNA: TGTGCCAGCCAAGGACAGGGGGTATCTGAAGCTTTCTTT
clone size: few; V gene: TRBV4-3; J gene: TRBJ1-2; D gene: -; CDR3 protein: CASSHGLTGNYGYTF; CDR3 DNA: TGCGCCAGCAGCCATGGTTTGACCGGTAACTATGGCTACACCTTC